A selection of T cell receptor beta chains follows, all from one sample in a study of blood T cell repertoires in COVID-19. Generated by immunoSEQ multiplex PCR, the TCRdb table keeps only in-frame clones and is missing some. Here the sample spans about 360,000 clones, approximately 89% being singletons. The sequenced sample was PBMCs or T cells enriched from blood (not recorded which). These receptors originate from a man between 40 and 49 years old in a cohort exposed to, infected with or recovered from COVID-19 (not recorded which). Each CDR3 is given with its conserved first and last residue. D genes are given only for firm matches. Not all rows give a size; the values are once, few, many and, for expanded clones, a class.

V gene,clone size,D gene,J gene,CDR3 protein,CDR3 DNA
TRBV7-8,.,TRBD1,TRBJ1-1,CASSSGGTVEAFF,TGTGCCAGCAGCTCAGGGGGGACAGTTGAAGCTTTCTTT
TRBV4-1,.,.,TRBJ1-1,CASSHLLDSGGFEAFF,TGCGCCAGCAGCCATCTCTTAGACAGTGGGGGGTTTGAAGCTTTCTTT
TRBV6-5,.,TRBD1,TRBJ1-3,CASRPTGVSGNTIYF,TGTGCCAGCAGACCTACAGGGGTCTCTGGAAACACCATATATTTT
TRBV19,.,TRBD2,TRBJ2-3,CASSIDDLAASTDTQYF,TGTGCCAGTAGTATAGACGATCTAGCGGCTAGCACAGATACGCAGTATTTT
TRBV10-3,.,TRBD1,TRBJ1-2,CAISESPGQGNYGYTF,TGTGCCATCAGTGAGTCTCCGGGACAGGGGAACTATGGCTACACCTTC
TRBV7-9,few,TRBD1,TRBJ1-2,CASSFDREDGYTF,TGTGCCAGCAGCTTCGACAGGGAGGATGGCTACACCTTC
TRBV27,.,TRBD1,TRBJ2-6,CASRLQGSTNSGANVLTF,TGTGCCAGCAGGTTACAGGGGTCGACTAACTCTGGGGCCAACGTCCTGACTTTC
TRBV19,.,TRBD1,TRBJ1-5,CASSIQGAGNQPQHF,TGTGCCAGTAGTATACAGGGGGCGGGGAATCAGCCCCAGCATTTT
TRBV14,.,.,TRBJ2-3,CASSQDRGPADTQYF,TGTGCCAGCAGCCAAGACAGGGGTCCCGCAGATACGCAGTATTTT
TRBV27,.,.,TRBJ1-2,CASSPRGLPGYTF,TGTGCCAGCAGTCCCAGGGGTCTTCCAGGCTACACCTTC
TRBV27,.,TRBD1,TRBJ2-7,CASSRGTGIYEQYF,TGTGCCAGCAGTCGTGGGACAGGGATCTACGAGCAGTACTTC
TRBV28,.,TRBD1,TRBJ1-6,CASSSLGQGNSPLHF,TGTGCCAGCAGTTCATTAGGACAGGGTAATTCACCCCTCCACTTT
TRBV15,once,.,TRBJ2-1,CATSREARGNEQFF,TGTGCCACCAGCAGAGAGGCCAGGGGCAATGAGCAGTTCTTC
TRBV3-1/TRBV3-2,.,.,TRBJ2-7,CASSQGTQNEQYF,TGTGCCAGCAGCCAAGGGACTCAGAACGAGCAGTACTTC
TRBV6-5,.,.,TRBJ1-5,CASRATGRRQPQHF,TGTGCCAGTAGGGCAACAGGGCGGCGTCAGCCCCAGCATTTT
TRBV5-5,.,TRBD1,TRBJ1-2,CASSLKGQGRGNYGYTF,TGTGCCAGCAGCTTGAAGGGACAGGGAAGGGGGAACTATGGCTACACCTTC
TRBV6-5,.,TRBD1,TRBJ1-2,CASSSGTGLRGYTF,TGTGCCAGCAGTTCCGGGACAGGGTTACGTGGCTACACCTTC
TRBV3-1/TRBV3-2,.,TRBD2,TRBJ2-1,CASSRRDYQYNEQFF,TGTGCCAGCAGCCGCCGGGACTACCAATACAATGAGCAGTTCTTC
TRBV4-1,.,TRBD2,TRBJ2-7,CASSQNSGISYEQYF,TGCGCCAGCAGCCAGAATAGCGGGATTTCCTACGAGCAGTACTTC
TRBV18,.,.,TRBJ2-7,CASSPSGGNEQYF,TGTGCCAGCTCACCAAGTGGGGGGAACGAGCAGTACTTC
TRBV6-5,.,TRBD1,TRBJ1-1,CASSYADRGASKAFF,TGTGCCAGCAGTTACGCTGACAGGGGGGCCAGTAAAGCTTTCTTT
TRBV15,.,.,TRBJ2-5,CATSSPDRQETQYF,TGTGCCACCAGCTCCCCGGACAGACAAGAGACCCAGTACTTC
TRBV28,.,.,TRBJ1-1,CASSPFWARVNTEAFF,TGTGCCAGCAGTCCCTTTTGGGCGAGAGTGAACACTGAAGCTTTCTTT
TRBV7-9,.,TRBD1,TRBJ1-5,CASSLEQGGNQPQHF,TGTGCCAGCAGCTTAGAACAGGGGGGCAATCAGCCCCAGCATTTT
TRBV5-5,.,TRBD1,TRBJ1-2,CASSVQGNYGYTF,TGTGCCAGCAGCGTACAGGGGAACTATGGCTACACCTTC
TRBV9,.,TRBD2,TRBJ2-1,CASSVTSGTYNEQFF,TGTGCCAGCAGCGTAACCAGCGGGACCTACAATGAGCAGTTCTTC
TRBV24-1,.,TRBD1,TRBJ2-1,CATSDPRDRGNEQFF,TGTGCCACCAGTGATCCCCGGGACAGGGGCAATGAGCAGTTCTTC
TRBV18,.,TRBD2,TRBJ2-3,CASSPLSLAGAKPTDTQYF,TGTGCCAGCTCACCATTGTCGCTAGCGGGAGCCAAACCCACAGATACGCAGTATTTT
TRBV15,few,.,TRBJ1-1,CATSRDTRVGGAFF,TGTGCCACCAGCAGAGATACCAGGGTAGGAGGGGCTTTCTTT
TRBV7-8,.,.,TRBJ1-5,CASSLGYSNQPQHF,TGTGCCAGCAGCTTAGGTTATAGCAATCAGCCCCAGCATTTT
TRBV5-8,few,TRBD1,TRBJ1-2,CASSDPLTGTNYGYTF,TGTGCCAGCAGCGATCCGTTGACAGGGACTAACTATGGCTACACCTTC
TRBV2,.,.,TRBJ2-2,CASRVDGINTGELFF,TGTGCCAGCAGGGTGGACGGGATAAACACCGGGGAGCTGTTTTTT
TRBV6-5,.,TRBD2,TRBJ2-2,CASSSLGGRDTGELFF,TGTGCCAGCAGTTCCCTAGGCGGGAGGGACACCGGGGAGCTGTTTTTT
TRBV28,.,TRBD2,TRBJ2-7,CASSFSGSGSSYEQYF,TGTGCCAGCAGTTTTAGCGGGAGTGGAAGCTCCTACGAGCAGTACTTC
TRBV5-4,.,.,TRBJ2-3,CASSPRDVDTQYF,TGTGCCAGCAGCCCGCGGGATGTAGATACGCAGTATTTT
TRBV28,few,TRBD1,TRBJ1-6,CASSYRTGINSPLHF,TGTGCCAGCAGTTACCGGACAGGGATTAATTCACCCCTCCACTTT
TRBV5-4,.,.,TRBJ2-6,CASSLVSSGANVLTF,TGTGCCAGCAGCTTGGTGAGCTCTGGGGCCAACGTCCTGACTTTC
TRBV27,.,.,TRBJ2-7,CASTRSYEQYF,TGTGCCAGCACCCGCTCCTACGAGCAGTACTTC
TRBV12-5,few,TRBD2,TRBJ2-7,CASGGILAGEQYF,TGTGCTAGTGGTGGAATCCTAGCGGGCGAGCAGTACTTC
TRBV15,.,.,TRBJ2-2,CATSRVRGAVELFF,TGTGCCACCAGCAGAGTTCGGGGGGCGGTGGAGCTGTTTTTT
TRBV27,.,.,TRBJ2-3,CASSYLTSTDTQYF,TGTGCCAGCAGTTACCTCACTAGCACAGATACGCAGTATTTT
TRBV5-6,.,TRBD1,TRBJ2-7,CASSLNTGTGYHEQYF,TGTGCCAGCAGCCTGAACACCGGGACAGGGTACCACGAGCAGTACTTC
TRBV3-1/TRBV3-2,.,.,TRBJ1-4,CASSQSGSGSFEKLFF,TGTGCCAGCAGCCAATCGGGCTCAGGGTCGTTTGAAAAACTGTTTTTT
TRBV7-2,.,TRBD1,TRBJ1-5,CASSLRGPGYSNQPQHF,TGTGCCAGCAGCTTGAGGGGGCCAGGGTATAGCAATCAGCCCCAGCATTTT
TRBV12-3/TRBV12-4,.,.,TRBJ1-1,CASSFLLDREAFF,TGTGCCAGCAGTTTCTTGTTGGACAGAGAAGCTTTCTTT
TRBV5-1,.,TRBD1,TRBJ2-5,CASRDRGRVQETQYF,TGCGCCAGCAGAGACAGGGGGCGAGTCCAAGAGACCCAGTACTTC
TRBV11-2,.,TRBD1,TRBJ1-4,CASSPRTGAGEEKLFF,TGTGCCAGCAGCCCCCGAACAGGGGCAGGGGAAGAAAAACTGTTTTTT
TRBV19,.,TRBD1,TRBJ1-6,CASSGPGTDNSPLHF,TGTGCCAGTAGTGGACCCGGGACAGATAATTCACCCCTCCACTTT
TRBV28,.,TRBD2,TRBJ2-3,CATGTSEKDTQYF,TGTGCCACCGGGACTAGCGAAAAAGATACGCAGTATTTT